This TCR beta chain originates from a study of blood T cell repertoires in COVID-19. On the study more broadly: Material from acute and convalescent COVID-19 was sourced from the United States, Italy and Spain. T cells, B-cell-depleted T cells, or PBMCs provided the cDNA or gDNA that served as material.

V gave up 7 bases and J gave up 2 bases, with 14 bases separating them. CDR1 and CDR2 from the germline V gene are SNHLY and FYNNEI. The CDR3 contains 15 residues. Clones were read by immunoSEQ multiplex PCR, and TCRdb kept only the in-frame ones, dropping some. The table has 200,000 to 250,000 clones, less than 90% seen once; the top ten hold approximately 7.3%. This study enrolled people aged about 18 to 90 from about two dozen US geographic areas. Assignments of participants to cohorts depended upon their own reported clinical history. The sample taken for sequencing was PBMCs or T cells enriched from blood (not recorded which). The chain carries TRBV2 and TRBJ2-2; a weak D match, TRBD1 (6 bases). The receptor was derived from a woman between 40 and 50 years old who had recovered from COVID-19. Here the CDR3 reads CASKRDILNTGELFF. CDR3 bases: TGTGCCAGCAAAAGGGACATTCTAAACACCGGGGAGCTGTTTTTT.